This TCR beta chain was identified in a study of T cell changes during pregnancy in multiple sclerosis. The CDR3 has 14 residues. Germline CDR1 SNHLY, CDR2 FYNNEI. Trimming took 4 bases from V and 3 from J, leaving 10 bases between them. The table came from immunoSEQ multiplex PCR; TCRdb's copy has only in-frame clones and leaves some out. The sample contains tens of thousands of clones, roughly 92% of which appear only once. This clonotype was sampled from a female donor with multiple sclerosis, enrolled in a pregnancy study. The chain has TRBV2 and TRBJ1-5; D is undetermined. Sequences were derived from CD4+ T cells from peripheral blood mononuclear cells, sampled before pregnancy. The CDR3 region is CASSADMLNQPQHF. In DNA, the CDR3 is TGTGCCAGCAGTGCCGACATGCTCAATCAGCCCCAGCATTTT.